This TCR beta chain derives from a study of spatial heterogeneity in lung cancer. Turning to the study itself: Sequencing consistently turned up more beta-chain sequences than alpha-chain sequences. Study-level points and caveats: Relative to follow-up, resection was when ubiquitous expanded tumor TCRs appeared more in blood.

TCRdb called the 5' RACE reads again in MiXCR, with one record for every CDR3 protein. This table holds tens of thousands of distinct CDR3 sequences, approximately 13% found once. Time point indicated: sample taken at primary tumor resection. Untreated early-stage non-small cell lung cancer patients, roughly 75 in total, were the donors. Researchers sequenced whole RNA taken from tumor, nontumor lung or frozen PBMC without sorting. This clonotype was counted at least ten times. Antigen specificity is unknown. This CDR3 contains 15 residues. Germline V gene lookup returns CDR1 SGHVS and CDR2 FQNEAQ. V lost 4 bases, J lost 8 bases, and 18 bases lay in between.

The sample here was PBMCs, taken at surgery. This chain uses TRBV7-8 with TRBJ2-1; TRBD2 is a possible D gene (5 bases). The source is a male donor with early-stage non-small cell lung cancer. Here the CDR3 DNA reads TGTGCCAGCAGCTCGATGCCAATCCTAGCCGATGAGCAGTTCTTC. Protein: CASSSMPILADEQFF.